The clone carrying this T cell receptor beta chain was observed many times. The antigen remains undetermined. Per the germline V gene, CDR1 is MNHEY and CDR2 is SVGAGI. The CDR3 is made up of 14 amino acids. V was shortened by 4 bases and J by 1 base, with 10 bases between the two germline ends. This sample was included in a study of human T cells and chemical hapten exposure. Across the whole study: Patch tests put 0.01% DPC on the upper back, and the results were checked at 6 days. Recorded diagnoses among the mostly female patients were alopecia areata, totalis or universalis.

From the RACE reads, TCRdb called clonotypes with MiXCR, one entry per CDR3 protein. The data show around 85,000 distinct CDR3 sequences, 10% to 15% seen once. This sample's time point: patch test 3, about 24 weeks after DPC sensitization. Described treatment: therapeutic diphenylcyclopropenone sensitization with weekly scalp DPC. Findings and caveats of the study: PT1 expanded TCR counts and patch test score correlated positively.

The chain is built from TRBV6-5 and TRBJ2-5; D may correspond to TRBD1 or TRBD2 (5 bases each). The sequencing used whole blood, collected in connection with sensitization to the hapten diphenylcyclopropenone (DPC). The clonotype was recovered from a woman aged 50 to 65 with alopecia areata. Some clones in this sample may be carry-over from other donors' samples. The CDR3 here is CASSSSGTQETQYF. The CDR3, as DNA: TGTGCCAGCAGTTCGTCCGGGACCCAAGAGACCCAGTACTTC.